This entry lists 26 T cell receptor beta chains sequenced from one sample in a study of blood T cell repertoires in COVID-19 (dated by TCRdb to between 2020 and 2021). Receptor amplification or capture employed the immunoSEQ multiplex PCR assay. TCRdb stores this immuneACCESS table with in-frame sequences only. Part of the clones is absent; in the studies checked, under half of the shortfall reflects unresolved V genes, and no reason is known for the rest. Here the sample has 45,000 to 65,000 clones; around 90% occur a single time. About 3.2% of the sample rests with the top ten. Sequenced sample: peripheral blood. Every receptor here comes from a human donor in a cohort sampled during active COVID-19.

The chain carries TRBV5-6 and TRBJ2-7, with D possibly being TRBD1 (5 bases). Trimming took 3 bases from V and 3 from J, leaving 7 bases between them. Germline CDR1 SGHDT, CDR2 YYEEEE. The CDR3 has 12 residues. CDR3 residues: CASSSRVYEQYF. Here the CDR3 DNA reads TGTGCCAGCAGCTCCAGGGTCTACGAGCAGTACTTC.

This clone has just a few counts. This chain joins TRBV7-2 and TRBJ2-2, with 7 bases aligning to TRBD1. Trimming at V came to 5 bases and at J to 2 bases, leaving 5 bases not matched to a gene. The CDR3 runs to 15 residues. Germline CDR1 SGHTA, CDR2 FQGNSA. In DNA form, the CDR3 reads TGTGCCAGCAGCAGGGACAGTAGCAACACCGGGGAGCTGTTTTTT. Translated: CASSRDSSNTGELFF. Complete variable domain (other parts from reference TRBV7-2 and TRBJ2-2): GAGVSQSPSNKVTEKGKDVELRCDPISGHTALYWYRQSLGQGLEFLIYFQGNSAPDKSGLPSDRFSAERTGGSVSTLTIQRTQQEDSAVYLCASSRDSSNTGELFFGEGSRLTVL.

The genes are TRBV2 and TRBJ2-3; TRBD2 might be the D (6 bases). Germline CDR1 SNHLY, CDR2 FYNNEI. The CDR3 length is 13 residues. V was shortened by 8 bases and J by 2 bases, with 11 bases between the two germline ends. This chain's CDR3 is CASRRGPTDTQYF. DNA of the CDR3: TGTGCCAGCCGGCGGGGTCCCACAGATACGCAGTATTTT.

The chain couples TRBV7-9 to TRBJ2-7; 8 nucleotides line up with TRBD2. The CDR3 covers 14 residues. J gave up 6 bases and V 5 bases, and 9 bases lay outside the gene matches. Germline V gene lookup returns CDR1 SEHNR and CDR2 FQNEAQ (reference sequence). CDR3 nucleotide sequence: TGTGCCAGCAGCCCCCGGACTAGCAGGAGCGAGCAGTACTTC. The encoded protein is CASSPRTSRSEQYF. Looking up the rest from reference TRBV7-9 and TRBJ2-7 gives the full variable domain: DTGVSQNPRHKITKRGQNVTFRCDPISEHNRLYWYRQTLGQGPEFLTYFQNEAQLEKSRLLSDRFSAERPKGSFSTLEIQRTEQGDSAMYLCASSPRTSRSEQYFGPGTRLTVT.

The chain has TRBV6-5 and TRBJ1-6; 9 bases line up with TRBD1. CDR1 is MNHEY, CDR2 SVGAGI, per germline. Trimming at V came to 0 bases and at J to 9 bases, leaving 3 bases not matched to a gene. This CDR3 region has 15 residues. The CDR3 is CASSYSGQGFSPLHF. The DNA of the CDR3 is TGTGCCAGCAGTTACTCGGGACAGGGTTTTTCACCCCTCCACTTT.

V is TRBV7-9 and J is TRBJ2-1, with TRBD1 identical over 8 bases. The CDR3 is made up of 15 amino acids. Germline CDR1 is SEHNR and CDR2 is FQNEAQ (reference sequence). The V gene end was trimmed by 5 bases and the J gene end by 1 base; junction bases not matched to a gene: 4. The CDR3 bases are TGTGCCAGCAGCCGGGACAGGAGTTCCTACAATGAGCAGTTCTTC. Translated, it gives CASSRDRSSYNEQFF.

The chain joins TRBV5-1 to TRBJ2-3; 10 bases fit TRBD2. Unmatched junction bases numbered 5, after V lost 0 bases and J lost 4 bases. Germline CDR1 and CDR2: SGHRS and YFSETQ. This CDR3 has 16 residues. The CDR3 protein is CASSLVLAGAADTQYF. The CDR3 bases are TGCGCCAGCAGCTTGGTTCTAGCGGGGGCCGCAGATACGCAGTATTTT.

V gene TRBV4-1 combines with J gene TRBJ2-2; D unclear. CDR1 is MGHRA, CDR2 YSYEKL, per germline. This CDR3 region has 16 residues. Trimming removed 1 base at V and 1 base at J, with 10 bases between. The CDR3 DNA reads TGCGCCAGCAGCCAAGTCGGGTCGTTGAACACCGGGGAGCTGTTTTTT. Translation gives CASSQVGSLNTGELFF.

The rearrangement joins TRBV6-5 to TRBJ1-1, with a tentative D call TRBD1 (6 bases). V was pared by 6 bases and J by 3 bases, with 8 bases between. The germline gives CDR1 MNHEY, CDR2 SVGAGI. The CDR3 loop spans 12 amino acids. The CDR3 bases are TGTGCCAGCAGAACAGGGTACACTGAAGCTTTCTTT. Translation gives CASRTGYTEAFF.

V usage is TRBV7-2 and J usage is TRBJ2-5, with D tentatively TRBD2 (6 bases). CDR3 length: 14 residues. The ends were cut back, 5 bases at V and 5 bases at J, with 15 bases in the middle. CDR1 SGHTA and CDR2 FQGNSA come from the germline V gene. The chain's CDR3 is CASSTRLGRETQYF. CDR3 DNA sequence: TGTGCCAGCAGCACCCGACTAGGCCGGGAGACCCAGTACTTC.

The chain is built from TRBV6-2 or TRBV6-3 and TRBJ2-7; TRBD2 aligns across 14 bases. V was pared by 4 bases and J by 2 bases, with 4 bases of the junction left unmatched. The germline CDR1 and CDR2 sequences are MNHEY and SVGEGT. CDR3 size: 16 residues. The DNA for the CDR3 is TGTGCCAGCAGTTTCAGACTAGCGGGAGGGCCCTACGAGCAGTACTTC. This codes for CASSFRLAGGPYEQYF.

The V call is TRBV20-1, the J call TRBJ1-5; D ambiguous. CDR3 length: 15 amino acids. The V end lost 3 bases, the J end lost 3 bases, and 15 bases lay between the germline ends. Germline assignment: CDR1 DFQATT and CDR2 SNEGSKA (reference sequence). In nucleotides, the CDR3 is TGCAGTGCTAGTTCGGGGTGGGGTTCCAATCAGCCCCAGCATTTT. Protein sequence: CSASSGWGSNQPQHF.

This sequence joins TRBV6-5 and TRBJ1-1, with D possibly being TRBD1 (5 bases). The CDR3 has 15 amino acids. The germline V gene encodes CDR1 MNHEY and CDR2 SVGAGI. V was trimmed by 3 bases and J by 0 bases, leaving 11 bases between them. The CDR3 reads CASSYSPRVNTEAFF. DNA for the CDR3: TGTGCCAGCAGTTATTCCCCCAGGGTGAACACTGAAGCTTTCTTT.

The chain joins TRBV7-8 to TRBJ1-1; 8 bases line up with TRBD1. V gave up 1 base and J gave up 8 bases; unmatched junction bases: 12. Germline V gene sequence: CDR1 SGHVS, CDR2 FQNEAQ. CDR3 size: 16 residues. CDR3 sequence (DNA): TGTGCCAGCAGCTTAGAGTGGGACAGGCCCCAGGGGGAAGCTTTCTTT. It translates to CASSLEWDRPQGEAFF.

The chain couples TRBV5-1 to TRBJ2-5; TRBD1 matches at 8 bases. The CDR3 is 15 residues long. Trimming at V came to 2 bases and at J to 2 bases, leaving 5 bases not matched to a gene. CDR1 SGHRS and CDR2 YFSETQ come from the germline V gene. CDR3: CASSLGQGQQETQYF. The CDR3 DNA follows: TGCGCCAGCAGCTTAGGACAGGGCCAACAAGAGACCCAGTACTTC.

V gene TRBV19 combines with J gene TRBJ1-2; no reliable D call. The CDR3 consists of 15 residues. The germline V gene has CDR1 LNHDA and CDR2 SQIVND (reference sequence). Trimming removed 7 bases at V and 5 bases at J, with 20 bases between. The CDR3 nucleotides are TGTGCCAGTACCTCCGAGACCCACCCGCGGTATGGCTACACCTTC. This translates into CASTSETHPRYGYTF.

The V gene is TRBV5-1, the J gene TRBJ2-3, with D maybe TRBD1 (6 bases). The CDR3 has 14 residues. V lost 5 bases, J lost 2 bases, and 12 bases lay in between. Germline lookup yields CDR1 SGHRS and CDR2 YFSETQ. The CDR3 here is CASSSGVITDTQYF. DNA for the CDR3: TGCGCCAGCAGTTCAGGGGTTATCACAGATACGCAGTATTTT.

The V call is TRBV5-4, the J call TRBJ2-1, with 13 bases that match TRBD2. Germline V gene sequence: CDR1 SGHNT, CDR2 YYREEE (reference sequence). After removal of 2 bases from V and 8 bases from J, the junction contained 4 bases not matched to a gene. This CDR3 region has 15 residues. The CDR3 sequence: CASSLLAGGRDEQFF. The CDR3 region has the DNA TGTGCCAGCAGCTTACTAGCGGGGGGGCGGGATGAGCAGTTCTTC.

In DNA, the CDR3 is TGTGCCAGCAGCTACGGACAGACACCCACAGATACGCAGTATTTT. Its protein is CASSYGQTPTDTQYF. The chain links TRBV5-6 to TRBJ2-3; tentative D call: TRBD1 (6 bases). The CDR3 has 15 residues. CDR1 and CDR2 (germline): SGHDT, YYEEEE. The V gene lost 3 bases and the J gene lost 2 bases, with 13 bases spanning the gap.

A few counts support this clone. Here the CDR3 reads CASSEMASGANSYEQYF. CDR3 sequence (DNA): TGTGCCAGCAGTGAAATGGCTAGCGGGGCCAACTCCTACGAGCAGTACTTC. The chain uses TRBV6-1 and TRBJ2-7; 9 bases match TRBD2. This CDR3 has 17 residues. The germline CDR1 and CDR2 sequences are MNHNS and SASEGT. With 2 bases clipped from V and 0 bases from J, the junction kept 8 bases outside the gene matches.

The chain has TRBV7-3 and TRBJ2-7; 9 bases align to TRBD2. Germline values: CDR1 SGHTA, CDR2 FQGTGA. The V and J ends lost 1 base and 6 bases, in that order; junction bases with no gene match: 7. CDR3 length: 15 amino acids. The CDR3 sequence: CASSLMAGGPAEQYF. In nucleotides, the CDR3 is TGTGCCAGCAGCTTAATGGCGGGAGGGCCGGCCGAGCAGTACTTC. Full variable domain (remainder filled in from reference TRBV7-3 and TRBJ2-7): GAGVSQTPSNKVTEKGKYVELRCDPISGHTALYWYRQSLGQGPEFLIYFQGTGAADDSGLPNDRFFAVRPEGSVSTLKIQRTERGDSAVYLCASSLMAGGPAEQYFGPGTRLTVT.

V usage is TRBV9 and J usage is TRBJ1-6; D gene unclear. Germline assignment: CDR1 SGDLS and CDR2 YYNGEE. This CDR3 has 13 amino acids. The V gene lost 4 bases and the J gene lost 9 bases, with 11 bases spanning the gap. DNA for the CDR3: TGTGCCAGCAGCCCCCAAGGAGGTTCACCCCTCCACTTT. It is translated as CASSPQGGSPLHF.

This rearrangement joins TRBV5-4 to TRBJ2-3; 11 bases map to TRBD2. J gave up 8 bases and V 0 bases, and 11 bases lay outside the gene matches. This CDR3 region has 17 residues. Germline CDR1 is SGHNT and CDR2 is YYREEE (reference sequence). The CDR3, as DNA: TGTGCCAGCAGCTTGGAGGCACTAGCGGGAGCCCAGGGTACGCAGTATTTT. This translates into CASSLEALAGAQGTQYF.

This clone came up once. V usage is TRBV4-3 and J usage is TRBJ1-1; 9 bases agree with TRBD1. V shed 3 bases and J 7 bases; nucleotides not matched to a gene: 15. This CDR3 has 17 amino acids. Germline V CDR1 and CDR2: LGHNA, YSLEER. CDR3: CASSHPPGTGRGGEAFF. CDR3 nucleotides: TGCGCCAGCAGCCACCCACCTGGGACAGGGCGTGGGGGTGAAGCTTTCTTT.

About this clone: This specimen includes other DNA sequences encoding the same CDR3. This chain uses TRBV18 with TRBJ1-2; D call uncertain. The length of the CDR3 is 13 residues. Germline V gene lookup returns CDR1 KGHSH and CDR2 LQKENI. The ends were cut back, 2 bases at V and 2 bases at J, with 6 bases in the middle. Written as DNA, the CDR3 is TGTGCCAGCTCACCATCGGGGAACTATGGCTACACCTTC. Translating it yields CASSPSGNYGYTF.

The V gene is TRBV18, the J gene TRBJ1-4; D ambiguous. The CDR3 has 14 amino acids. CDR1 is KGHSH and CDR2 is LQKENI in the germline V gene. Trimming took 0 bases from V and 8 from J, leaving 10 bases between them. The CDR3 reads CASSPPASVEKLFF. The CDR3 DNA is TGTGCCAGCTCACCACCTGCGTCCGTCGAAAAACTGTTTTTT.